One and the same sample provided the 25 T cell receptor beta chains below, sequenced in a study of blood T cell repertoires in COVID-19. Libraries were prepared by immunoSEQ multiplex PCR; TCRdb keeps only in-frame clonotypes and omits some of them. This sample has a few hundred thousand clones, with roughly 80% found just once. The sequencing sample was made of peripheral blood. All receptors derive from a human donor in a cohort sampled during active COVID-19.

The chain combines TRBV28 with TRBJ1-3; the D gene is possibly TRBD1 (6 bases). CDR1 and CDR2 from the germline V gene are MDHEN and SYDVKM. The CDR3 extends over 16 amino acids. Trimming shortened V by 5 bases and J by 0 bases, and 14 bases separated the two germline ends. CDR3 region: CASSPLDRNSGNTIYF. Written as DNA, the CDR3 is TGTGCCAGCAGTCCACTAGACAGGAACTCTGGAAACACCATATATTTT.

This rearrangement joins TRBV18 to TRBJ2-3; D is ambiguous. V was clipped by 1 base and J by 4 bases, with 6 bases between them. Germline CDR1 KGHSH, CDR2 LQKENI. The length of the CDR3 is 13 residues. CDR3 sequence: CASSPQSADTQYF. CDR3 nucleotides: TGTGCCAGCTCACCACAGAGCGCAGATACGCAGTATTTT.

CDR3 nucleotide sequence: TGCAGCGGACAGAACACTGAAGCTTTCTTT. It is translated as CSGQNTEAFF. The chain recombines TRBV29-1 with TRBJ1-1; D remains ambiguous. This CDR3 region has 10 residues. With 7 bases removed from V and 1 base from J, the gap between germline ends came to 4 bases. Germline lookup yields CDR1 SQVTM and CDR2 ANQGSEA.

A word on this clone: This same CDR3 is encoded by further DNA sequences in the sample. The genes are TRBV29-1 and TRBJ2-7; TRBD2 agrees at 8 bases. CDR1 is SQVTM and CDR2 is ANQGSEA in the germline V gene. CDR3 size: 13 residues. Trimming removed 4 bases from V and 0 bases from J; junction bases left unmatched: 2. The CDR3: CSVGSGSSYEQYF. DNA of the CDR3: TGCAGCGTTGGGAGCGGGAGCTCCTACGAGCAGTACTTC.

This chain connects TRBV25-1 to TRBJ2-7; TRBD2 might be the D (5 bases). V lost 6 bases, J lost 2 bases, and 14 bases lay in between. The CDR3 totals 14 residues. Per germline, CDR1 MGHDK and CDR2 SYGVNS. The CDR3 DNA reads TGTGCCAGCAGCGCCGGAGAGGGCACCTACGAGCAGTACTTC. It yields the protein CASSAGEGTYEQYF.

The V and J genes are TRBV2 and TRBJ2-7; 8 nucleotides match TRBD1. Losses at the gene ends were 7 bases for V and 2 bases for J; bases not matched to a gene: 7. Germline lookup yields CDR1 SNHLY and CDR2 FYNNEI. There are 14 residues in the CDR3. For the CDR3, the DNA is TGTGCCAGCATCCGGGCAGGGGGCGCCTACGAGCAGTACTTC. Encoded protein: CASIRAGGAYEQYF.

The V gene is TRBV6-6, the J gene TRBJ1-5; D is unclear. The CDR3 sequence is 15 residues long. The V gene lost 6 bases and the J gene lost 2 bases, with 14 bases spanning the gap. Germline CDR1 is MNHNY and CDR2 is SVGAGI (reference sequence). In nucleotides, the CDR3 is TGTGCCAGCAGATTTGGCCGTGTGGGCAATCAGCCCCAGCATTTT. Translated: CASRFGRVGNQPQHF.

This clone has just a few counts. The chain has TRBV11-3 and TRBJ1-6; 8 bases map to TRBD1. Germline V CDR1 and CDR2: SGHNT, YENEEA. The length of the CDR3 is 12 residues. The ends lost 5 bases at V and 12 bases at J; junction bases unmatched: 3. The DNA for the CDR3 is TGTGCCAGCAGCAGAGGGACAGGACCCCTCCACTTT. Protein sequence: CASSRGTGPLHF.

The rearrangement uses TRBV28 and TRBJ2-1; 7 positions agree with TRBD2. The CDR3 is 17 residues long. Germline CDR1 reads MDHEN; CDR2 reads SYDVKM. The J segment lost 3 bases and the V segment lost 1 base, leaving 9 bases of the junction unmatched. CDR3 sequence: CASSLYPTGGSYNEQFF. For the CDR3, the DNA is TGTGCCAGCAGTTTATACCCCACGGGAGGAAGCTACAATGAGCAGTTCTTC.

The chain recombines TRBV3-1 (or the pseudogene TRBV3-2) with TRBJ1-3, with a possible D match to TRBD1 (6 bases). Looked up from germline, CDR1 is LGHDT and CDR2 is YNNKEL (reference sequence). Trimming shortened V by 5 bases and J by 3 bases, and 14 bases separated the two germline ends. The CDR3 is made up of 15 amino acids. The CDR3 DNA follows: TGTGCCAGCAGCTACGGACAGACGATTGGAAACACCATATATTTT. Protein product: CASSYGQTIGNTIYF.

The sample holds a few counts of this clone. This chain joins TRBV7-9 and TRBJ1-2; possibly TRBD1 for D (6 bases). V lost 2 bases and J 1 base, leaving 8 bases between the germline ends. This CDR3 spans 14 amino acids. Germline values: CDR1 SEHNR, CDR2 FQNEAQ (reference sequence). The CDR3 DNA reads TGTGCCAGCAGCTTACAGGGGCTTAACTATGGCTACACCTTC. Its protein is CASSLQGLNYGYTF.

The CDR3 DNA is TGTGCCAGCAGCTGGCCCGGGACTGCCGATTCACCCCTCCACTTT. It specifies CASSWPGTADSPLHF. This rearrangement joins TRBV7-9 to TRBJ1-6; D perhaps matches TRBD1 (5 bases). CDR3 length equals 15 residues. Germline CDR1 is SEHNR and CDR2 is FQNEAQ (reference sequence). V was pared by 4 bases and J by 8 bases, with 15 bases between.

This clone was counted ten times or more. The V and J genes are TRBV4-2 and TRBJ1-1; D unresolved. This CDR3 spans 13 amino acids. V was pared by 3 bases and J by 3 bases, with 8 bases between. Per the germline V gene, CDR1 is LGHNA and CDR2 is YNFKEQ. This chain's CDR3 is CASSHRRDTEAFF. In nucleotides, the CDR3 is TGTGCCAGCAGCCACCGCCGGGACACTGAAGCTTTCTTT.

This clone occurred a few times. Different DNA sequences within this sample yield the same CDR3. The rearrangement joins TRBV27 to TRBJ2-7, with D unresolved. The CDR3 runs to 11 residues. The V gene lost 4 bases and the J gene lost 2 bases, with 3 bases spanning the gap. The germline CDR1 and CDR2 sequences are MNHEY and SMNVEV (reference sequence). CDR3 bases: TGTGCCAGCAGTTCGGCCTACGAGCAGTACTTC. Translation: CASSSAYEQYF.

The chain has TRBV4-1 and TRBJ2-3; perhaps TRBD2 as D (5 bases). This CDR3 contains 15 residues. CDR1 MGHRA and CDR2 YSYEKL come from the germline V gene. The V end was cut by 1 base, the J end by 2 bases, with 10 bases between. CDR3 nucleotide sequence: TGCGCCAGCAGCCAAGGAGGACTGGACACAGATACGCAGTATTTT. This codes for CASSQGGLDTDTQYF.

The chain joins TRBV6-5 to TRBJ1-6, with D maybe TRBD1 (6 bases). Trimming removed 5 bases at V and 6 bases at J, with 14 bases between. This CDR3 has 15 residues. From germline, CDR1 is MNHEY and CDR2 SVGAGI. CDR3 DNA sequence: TGTGCCAGCAGTACCTCGGACAGAATTAATTCACCCCTCCACTTT. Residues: CASSTSDRINSPLHF.

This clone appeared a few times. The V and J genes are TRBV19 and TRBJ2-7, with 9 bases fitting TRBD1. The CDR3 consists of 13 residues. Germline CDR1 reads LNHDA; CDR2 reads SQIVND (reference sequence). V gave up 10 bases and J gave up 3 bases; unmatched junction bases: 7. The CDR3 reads CATSPGQGYEQYF. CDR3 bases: TGTGCCACTTCCCCGGGACAGGGCTACGAGCAGTACTTC.

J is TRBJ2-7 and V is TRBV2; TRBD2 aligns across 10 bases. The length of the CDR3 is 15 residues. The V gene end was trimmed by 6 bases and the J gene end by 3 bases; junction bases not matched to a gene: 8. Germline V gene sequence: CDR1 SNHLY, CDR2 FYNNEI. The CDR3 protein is CASSPRTSGVYEQYF. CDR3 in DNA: TGTGCCAGCAGCCCCAGGACTAGCGGCGTCTACGAGCAGTACTTC. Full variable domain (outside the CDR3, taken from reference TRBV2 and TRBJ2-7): EPEVTQTPSHQVTQMGQEVILRCVPISNHLYFYWYRQILGQKVEFLVSFYNNEISEKSEIFDDQFSVERPDGSNFTLKIRSTKLEDSAMYFCASSPRTSGVYEQYFGPGTRLTVT.

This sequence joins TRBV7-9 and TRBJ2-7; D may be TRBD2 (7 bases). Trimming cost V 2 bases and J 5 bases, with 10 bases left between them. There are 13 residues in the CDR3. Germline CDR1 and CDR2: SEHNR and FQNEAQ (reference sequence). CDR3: CASSLTGGNEQYF. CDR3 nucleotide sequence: TGTGCCAGCAGCTTAACGGGGGGCAACGAGCAGTACTTC. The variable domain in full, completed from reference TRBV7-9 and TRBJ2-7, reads DTGVSQNPRHKITKRGQNVTFRCDPISEHNRLYWYRQTLGQGPEFLTYFQNEAQLEKSRLLSDRFSAERPKGSFSTLEIQRTEQGDSAMYLCASSLTGGNEQYFGPGTRLTVT.

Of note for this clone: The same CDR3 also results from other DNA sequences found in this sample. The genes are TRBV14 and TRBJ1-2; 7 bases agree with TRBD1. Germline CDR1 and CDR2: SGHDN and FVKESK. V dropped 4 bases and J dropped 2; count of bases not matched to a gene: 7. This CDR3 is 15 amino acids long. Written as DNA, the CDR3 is TGTGCCAGCAGCCCGCCTGGGACAGTCAACTATGGCTACACCTTC. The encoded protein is CASSPPGTVNYGYTF.

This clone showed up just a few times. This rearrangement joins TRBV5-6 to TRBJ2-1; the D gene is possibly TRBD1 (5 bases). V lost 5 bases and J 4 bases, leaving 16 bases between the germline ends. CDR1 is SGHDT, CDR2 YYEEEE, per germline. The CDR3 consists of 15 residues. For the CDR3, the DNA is TGTGCCAGCAGTCCGAAGACAGTCCTTTACAATGAGCAGTTCTTC. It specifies CASSPKTVLYNEQFF.

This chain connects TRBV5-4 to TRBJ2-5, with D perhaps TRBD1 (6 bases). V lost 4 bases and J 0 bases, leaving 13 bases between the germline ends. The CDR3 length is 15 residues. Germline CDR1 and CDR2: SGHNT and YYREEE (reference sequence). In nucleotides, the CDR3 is TGTGCCAGCAGCCCGGGGACATCGTACCAAGAGACCCAGTACTTC. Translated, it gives CASSPGTSYQETQYF.

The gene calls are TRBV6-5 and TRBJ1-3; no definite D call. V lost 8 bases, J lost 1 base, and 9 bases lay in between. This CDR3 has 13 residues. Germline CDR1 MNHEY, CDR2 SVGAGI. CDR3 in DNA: TGTGCCAGCTACGGGAGTTCTGGAAACACCATATATTTT. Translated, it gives CASYGSSGNTIYF.

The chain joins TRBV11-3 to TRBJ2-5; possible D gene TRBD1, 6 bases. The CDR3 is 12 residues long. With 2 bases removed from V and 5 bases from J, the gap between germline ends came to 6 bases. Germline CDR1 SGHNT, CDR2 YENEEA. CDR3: CASSLRGETQYF. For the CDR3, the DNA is TGTGCCAGCAGCTTAAGGGGGGAGACCCAGTACTTC.

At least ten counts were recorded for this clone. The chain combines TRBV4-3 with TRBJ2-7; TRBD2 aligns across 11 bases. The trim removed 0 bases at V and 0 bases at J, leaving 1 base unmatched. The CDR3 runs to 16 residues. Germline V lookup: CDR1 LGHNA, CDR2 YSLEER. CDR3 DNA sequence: TGCGCCAGCAGCCAAGAGGGACTAGCGGACTCCTACGAGCAGTACTTC. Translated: CASSQEGLADSYEQYF.